The rows below give T cell receptor beta chains drawn from one sample of a study of vaccination effects on CD4 cells after COVID-19. No antigens are known for them. Here immunoSEQ multiplex PCR was the method, and the copy in TCRdb shows in-frame clones only, minus some. There are tens of thousands of clones in the sample; approximately 79% occur only once, and approximately 6.1% lies in the top ten. Source: CD4+ T cells from PBMCs cultured with SARS-CoV-2 spike peptides, taken after COVID-19 vaccination. The receptors come from a human donor who received a COVID-19 vaccine. Some clones in this sample may be carry-over from other donors' samples. Each CDR3 is given with its conserved first and last residue. A D gene is named only where the DNA matches it firmly.

TRBV4-2	TRBJ2-3	TRBD2	CASSQDRLAGPGTDTQYF
TRBV4-3	TRBJ2-1	-	CASRKGVDSYNEQFF
TRBV27	TRBJ1-1	-	CASSPLTKGANTEAFF
TRBV19	TRBJ2-2	-	CASNWQANTGELFF
TRBV9	TRBJ2-3	TRBD2	CASSRGGASGGVTDTQYF
TRBV4-1	TRBJ2-5	-	CASSQDRGQETQYF
TRBV28	TRBJ1-1	TRBD1	CATLLPTGRAFF
TRBV18	TRBJ2-5	TRBD1	CASSPIPVQGLQETQYF
TRBV24-1	TRBJ2-1	-	CATSDLGRNNEQFF
TRBV27	TRBJ1-4	-	CASRYRATNEKLFF
TRBV30	TRBJ1-2	-	CAWSRGGYGYTF
TRBV6-1	TRBJ1-2	TRBD1	CASSEGGTGDIYGYTF
TRBV6-1	TRBJ2-5	-	CASSDLTWVVISETQYF
TRBV28	TRBJ1-5	-	CASAVPGQPQHF
TRBV7-8	TRBJ2-3	-	CASSPGARKQYF
TRBV5-1	TRBJ2-4	TRBD1	CASSLRRAGGNIQYF
TRBV19	TRBJ1-5	-	CASSSSPAGFNQPQHF
TRBV5-8	TRBJ1-1	-	CASSRGRGRDTEAFF
TRBV3-1/TRBV3-2	TRBJ2-3	-	CASNQGVAGITDTQYF
TRBV6-5	TRBJ2-3	TRBD2	CASWRGGEDTQYF
TRBV29-1	TRBJ2-2	-	CSVHSGTRASGELFF
TRBV24-1	TRBJ1-4	TRBD1	CATSEGTGIREKLFF